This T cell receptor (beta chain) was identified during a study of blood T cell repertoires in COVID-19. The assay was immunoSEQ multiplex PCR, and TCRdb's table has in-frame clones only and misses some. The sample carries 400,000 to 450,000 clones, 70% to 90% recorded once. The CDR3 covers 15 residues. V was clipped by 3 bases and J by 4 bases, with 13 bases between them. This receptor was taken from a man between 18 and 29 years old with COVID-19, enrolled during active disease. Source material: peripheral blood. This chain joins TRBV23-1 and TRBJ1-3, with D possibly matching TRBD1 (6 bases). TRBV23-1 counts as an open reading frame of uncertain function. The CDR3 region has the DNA TGCGCCAGCAGTCACCACAGGGATGGGGGAAACACCATATATTTT. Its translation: CASSHHRDGGNTIYF.